The next 11 T cell receptor beta chains were all read from a single sample in a study of Tregs in tolerant kidney transplant recipients. Profiled with immunoSEQ multiplex PCR; TCRdb holds only in-frame clones, not every one. This sample's clone table lists about 14,000 clones. Recipients received nonmyeloablative bone marrow transplants from related graft donors, with transient mixed chimerism. Specimen: CD8+ T cells from blood (PBMCs), collected 6 months after the transplant. The receptors were gathered from a human patient who received a combined kidney and bone marrow transplant. Some T cells may possibly be graft donor cells.

On this clone: The missing CDR3 end, 3 residues past where the read stops, is filled in from the germline J gene. V usage is TRBV6-4 and J usage is TRBJ2-3, with TRBD1 identical over 7 bases. J lost 2 bases, V lost 10 bases, and 9 bases had no gene match. The CDR3 totals 14 residues. The germline V gene has CDR1 MRHNA and CDR2 SNTAGT. The CDR3 DNA, read in part, is TGTGCCATCCTAGAGGGGGCCCCCACAGATACG. It yields the protein CAILEGAPTDT. From start to end, the CDR3 is CAILEGAPTDTQYF.

As for this clone: The CDR3 extends 3 residues past the end of the read, so its final part is completed from the germline J gene. This chain joins TRBV2 and TRBJ2-1; 7 bases fit TRBD1. Germline V gene data show CDR1 as SNHLY and CDR2 as FYNNEI. The CDR3 is made up of 15 amino acids. The ends lost 6 bases at V and 2 bases at J; junction bases unmatched: 7. The CDR3 protein is CASRPRDSPYNEQFF. CDR3 DNA (partial): TGTGCCAGCAGGCCCCGGGACAGTCCCTACAATGAG.

Points on this clone: The CDR3 end lies 3 residues beyond the end of the read and is filled in from the germline J gene. The chain recombines TRBV6-2 or TRBV6-3 with TRBJ2-4, with D possibly matching TRBD1 (6 bases). Per germline, CDR1 MNHEY and CDR2 SVGEGT. The CDR3 has 14 amino acids. The covered CDR3 bases are TGTGCCAGCAGTTATGGACAGATCTTCTATGGT. Residues: CASSYGQIFYG. In full, the CDR3 is CASSYGQIFYGQYF.

Partial CDR3 DNA: TGTGCCAGCAGTTTTTCCAGGATTCTGACTAGCGGACGGATTAGCACAGATACG. Protein sequence: CASSFSRILTSGRISTDT. The CDR3, in full, reads CASSFSRILTSGRISTDTQYF. This chain uses TRBV28 with TRBJ2-3; 9 nucleotides match TRBD2. Sequencing ends 3 residues short of the CDR3 end; the germline J gene provides the rest. The V gene end was trimmed by 3 bases and the J gene end by 0 bases; junction bases not matched to a gene: 19. Germline lookup yields CDR1 MDHEN and CDR2 SYDVKM. The CDR3 contains 21 residues.

Comments on this clone: The read comes to an end 3 residues before the CDR3 does, leaving the germline J gene to fill in the end. This chain joins TRBV14 and TRBJ2-2; 8 nucleotides match TRBD1. V shed 6 bases, J shed 4 bases, and the junction held 7 bases outside the gene matches. Germline assignment: CDR1 SGHDN and CDR2 FVKESK. This CDR3 is 15 amino acids long. The CDR3 loop reads CASSKGQARTGELFF. The DNA read from the CDR3 is TGTGCCAGCAGTAAGGGACAGGCTCGCACCGGGGAG. Variable domain in full (rest from reference TRBV14 and TRBJ2-2): EAGVTQFPSHSVIEKGQTVTLRCDPISGHDNLYWYRRVMGKEIKFLLHFVKESKQDESGMPNNRFLAERTGGTYSTLKVQPAELEDSGVYFCASSKGQARTGELFFGEGSRLTVL.

With regard to this clone: The read terminates 3 residues ahead of where the CDR3 ends, so the germline J gene completes it. The chain carries TRBV20-1 and TRBJ1-5; TRBD1 matches 8 bases. J gave up 3 bases and V 3 bases, and 7 bases lay outside the gene matches. This CDR3 contains 15 residues. Germline V gene lookup returns CDR1 DFQATT and CDR2 SNEGSKA (reference sequence). CDR3 sequence: CSARGATGVNQPQHF. Incomplete CDR3 DNA: TGCAGTGCTAGGGGGGCGACAGGGGTCAATCAGCCC.

A note on this clone: Read sequence stops 3 residues before the CDR3 end, and the germline J gene provides the missing end. V is TRBV20-1 and J is TRBJ2-3; 8 nucleotides line up with TRBD1. V shed 6 bases and J 0 bases; nucleotides not matched to a gene: 14. The CDR3 is 17 residues long. Germline CDR1 and CDR2: DFQATT and SNEGSKA (reference sequence). This CDR3 reads CSARLGTGPTSTDTQYF. The covered CDR3 bases are TGCAGTGCGAGACTCGGGACAGGCCCCACTAGCACAGATACG.

To note about this clone: The read halts 3 residues ahead of the CDR3 end, with the missing end drawn from the germline J gene. V is TRBV19 and J is TRBJ1-3; the D is unclear. CDR1 LNHDA and CDR2 SQIVND come from the germline V gene (reference sequence). V lost 4 bases, J lost 1 base, and 17 bases lay in between. The CDR3 spans 17 residues. Here the CDR3 reads CASSTRKASKSGNTIYF. The CDR3 DNA, read in part, is TGTGCCAGTAGTACCCGCAAGGCCTCGAAGTCTGGAAACACC. Based on the CDR3 plus reference TRBV19 and TRBJ1-3, the full variable domain is DGGITQSPKYLFRKEGQNVTLSCEQNLNHDAMYWYRQDPGQGLRLIYYSQIVNDFQKGDIAEGYSVSREKKESFPLTVTSAQKNPTAFYLCASSTRKASKSGNTIYFGEGSWLTVV.

On this clone itself: Read sequence stops 3 residues before the CDR3 end, and the germline J gene provides the missing end. The chain couples TRBV7-6 to TRBJ2-7; TRBD1 is a possible D gene (6 bases). With 0 bases removed from V and 4 bases from J, the gap between germline ends came to 10 bases. CDR3 length equals 14 residues. In germline, CDR1 is SGHVS, CDR2 FNYEAQ. The sequenced CDR3 bases are TGTGCCAGCAGCTTAGCTGCAGGGGATTACGAG. This codes for CASSLAAGDYE. The CDR3 in full is CASSLAAGDYEQYF. Based on the CDR3 plus reference TRBV7-6 and TRBJ2-7, the full variable domain is GAGVSQSPRYKVTKRGQDVALRCDPISGHVSLYWYRQALGQGPEFLTYFNYEAQQDKSGLPNDRFSAERPEGSISTLTIQRTEQRDSAMYRCASSLAAGDYEQYFGPGTRLTVT.

About this clone itself: The CDR3 extends 3 residues past the end of the read, so its final part is completed from the germline J gene. The V call is TRBV4-1, the J call TRBJ2-7; TRBD2 aligns across 7 bases. This CDR3 has 18 residues. After removal of 2 bases from V and 1 base from J, the junction contained 14 bases not matched to a gene. Germline CDR1 MGHRA, CDR2 YSYEKL. The CDR3 sequence: CASSQSILAGVPSYEQYF. The part of the CDR3 DNA that was read is TGCGCCAGCAGCCAATCAATTCTTGCGGGGGTTCCTTCCTACGAG.

A remark on this clone: The read terminates 3 residues ahead of where the CDR3 ends, so the germline J gene completes it. The chain uses TRBV10-3 and TRBJ1-6, with no clear D. Looked up from germline, CDR1 is ENHRY and CDR2 is SYGVKD. The CDR3 contains 15 residues. V lost 6 bases and J lost 1, with 10 bases in between. Partial CDR3 DNA: TGTGCCATCAGACCCGGGGATTCCTATAATTCACCC. Translation gives CAIRPGDSYNSP. The complete CDR3 reads CAIRPGDSYNSPLHF.